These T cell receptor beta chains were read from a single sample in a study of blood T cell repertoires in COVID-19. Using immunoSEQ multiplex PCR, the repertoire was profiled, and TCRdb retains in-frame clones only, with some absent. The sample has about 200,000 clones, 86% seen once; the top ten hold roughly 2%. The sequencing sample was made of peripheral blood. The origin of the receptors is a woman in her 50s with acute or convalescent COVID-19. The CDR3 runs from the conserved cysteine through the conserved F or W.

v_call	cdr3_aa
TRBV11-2	CASSHPGTSGPLTDTQYF
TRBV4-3	CASSQDLGRGYQPQHF
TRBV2	CASSEVGQNQPQHF
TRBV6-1	CASSEFRSGGYEQYF
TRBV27	CASSFRVTTGKEGATNEKLFF
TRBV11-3	CASRGVGARSYNEQFF
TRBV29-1	CSVEGAHSWGTEAFF
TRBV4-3	CASSQESPLAGGVFGYTF
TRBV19	CASQGGLIYTEAFF
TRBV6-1	CASSEATGTGNTIYF
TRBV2	CASGGAGGRNEQFF
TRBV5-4	CASSFDDRNCEF
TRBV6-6	CASSYSSGSTKNIQYF
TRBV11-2	CASSTRDTAYEQYF
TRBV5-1	CASSLLDSGANVLTF
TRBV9	CASSVVFPSGEVGDTQYF
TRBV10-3	CAISDRGETQYF
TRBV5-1	CASSWTGEPMNTEAFF
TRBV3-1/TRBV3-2	CASRAGAANTGELFF
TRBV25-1	CASSGSLYWGAEAFF
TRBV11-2	CASSSQGESYNSPLHF